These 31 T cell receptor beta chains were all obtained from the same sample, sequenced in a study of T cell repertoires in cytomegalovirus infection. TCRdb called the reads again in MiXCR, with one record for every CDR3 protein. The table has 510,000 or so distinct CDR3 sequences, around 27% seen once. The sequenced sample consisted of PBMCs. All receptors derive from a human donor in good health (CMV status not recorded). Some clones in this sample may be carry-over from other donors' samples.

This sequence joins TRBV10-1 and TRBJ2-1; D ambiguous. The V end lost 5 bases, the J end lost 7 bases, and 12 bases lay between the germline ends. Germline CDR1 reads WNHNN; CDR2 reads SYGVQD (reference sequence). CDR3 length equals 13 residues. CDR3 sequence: CASSQLGHNEQFF. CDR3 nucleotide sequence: TGCGCCAGCAGTCAGTTGGGTCATAATGAGCAGTTCTTC.

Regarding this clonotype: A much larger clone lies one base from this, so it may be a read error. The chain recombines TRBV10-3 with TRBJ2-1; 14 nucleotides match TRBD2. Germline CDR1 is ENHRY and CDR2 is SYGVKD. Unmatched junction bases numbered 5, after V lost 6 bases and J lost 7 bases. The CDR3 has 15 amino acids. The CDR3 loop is CAISSGTSGRNEQFF. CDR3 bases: TGTGCCATCAGCTCCGGGACTAGCGGGAGAAATGAGCAGTTCTTC.

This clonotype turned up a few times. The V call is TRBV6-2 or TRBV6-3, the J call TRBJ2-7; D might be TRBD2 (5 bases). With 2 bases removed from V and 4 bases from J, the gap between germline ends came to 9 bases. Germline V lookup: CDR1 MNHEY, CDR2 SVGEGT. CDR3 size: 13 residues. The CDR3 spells CASSYSKRYEQYV. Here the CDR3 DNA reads TGTGCCAGCAGTTACAGCAAGCGGTACGAGCAGTACGTC.

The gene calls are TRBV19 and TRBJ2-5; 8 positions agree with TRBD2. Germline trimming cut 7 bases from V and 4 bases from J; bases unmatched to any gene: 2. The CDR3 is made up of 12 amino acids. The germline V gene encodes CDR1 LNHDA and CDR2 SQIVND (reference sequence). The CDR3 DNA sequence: TGTGCCAGTACCGGGGGGGCAGAGACCCAGTACTTC. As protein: CASTGGAETQYF.

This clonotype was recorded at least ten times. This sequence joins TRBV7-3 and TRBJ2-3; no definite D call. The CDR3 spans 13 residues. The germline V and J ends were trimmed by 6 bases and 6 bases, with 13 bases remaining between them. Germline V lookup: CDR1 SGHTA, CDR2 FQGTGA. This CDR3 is CASSPLSADTQYF. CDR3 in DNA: TGTGCCAGCAGTCCGCTTTCCGCGGATACGCAGTATTTT.

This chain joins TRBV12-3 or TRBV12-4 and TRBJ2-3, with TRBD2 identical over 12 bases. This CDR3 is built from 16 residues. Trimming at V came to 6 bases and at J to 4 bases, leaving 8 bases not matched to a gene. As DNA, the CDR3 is TGTGCCAGCAGCCTTCGACTAGCGGGAGTGCCAGATACGCAGTATTTT. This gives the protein CASSLRLAGVPDTQYF.

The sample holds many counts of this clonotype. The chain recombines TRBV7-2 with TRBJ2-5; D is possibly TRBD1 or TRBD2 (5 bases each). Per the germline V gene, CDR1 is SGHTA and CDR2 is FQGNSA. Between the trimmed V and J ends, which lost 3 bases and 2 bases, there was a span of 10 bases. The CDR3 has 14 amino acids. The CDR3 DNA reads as TGTGCCAGCAGCTTGGGACCACAACAAGAGACCCAGTACTTC. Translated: CASSLGPQQETQYF.

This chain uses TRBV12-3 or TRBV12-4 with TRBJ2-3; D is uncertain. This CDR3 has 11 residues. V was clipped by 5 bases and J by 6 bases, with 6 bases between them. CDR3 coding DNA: TGTGCCAGCAGTACTTTGGATACGCAGTATTTT. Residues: CASSTLDTQYF.

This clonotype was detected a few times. CDR3 residues: CASRPGQGAFSPLHF. CDR3 nucleotides: TGCGCCAGCAGACCCGGACAGGGGGCCTTTTCACCCCTCCACTTT. The V call is TRBV5-1, the J call TRBJ1-6; 11 nucleotides line up with TRBD1. This CDR3 contains 15 residues. Germline CDR1 is SGHRS and CDR2 is YFSETQ. V gave up 5 bases and J gave up 9 bases; unmatched junction bases: 7.

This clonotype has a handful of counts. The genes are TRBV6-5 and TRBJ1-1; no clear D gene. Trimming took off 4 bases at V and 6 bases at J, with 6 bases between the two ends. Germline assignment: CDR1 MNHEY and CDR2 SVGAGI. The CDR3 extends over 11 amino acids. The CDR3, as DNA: TGTGCCAGCAGTTCGCGTTCTGAAGCTTTCTTT. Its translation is CASSSRSEAFF.

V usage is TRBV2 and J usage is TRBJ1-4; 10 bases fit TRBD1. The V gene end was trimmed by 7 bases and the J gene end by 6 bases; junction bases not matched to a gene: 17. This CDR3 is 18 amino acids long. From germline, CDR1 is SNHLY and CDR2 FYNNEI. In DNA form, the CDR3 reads TGTGCCAGCACGTTACTGACAGGGGGCCGCAAACGGGATGAAAAACTGTTTTTT. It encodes CASTLLTGGRKRDEKLFF.

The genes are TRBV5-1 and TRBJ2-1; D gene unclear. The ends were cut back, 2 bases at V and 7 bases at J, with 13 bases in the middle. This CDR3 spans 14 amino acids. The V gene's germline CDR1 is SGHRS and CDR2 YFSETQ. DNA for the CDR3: TGCGCCAGCAGCTTAGATCCCCAGCCGAATGAGCAGTTCTTC. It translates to CASSLDPQPNEQFF.

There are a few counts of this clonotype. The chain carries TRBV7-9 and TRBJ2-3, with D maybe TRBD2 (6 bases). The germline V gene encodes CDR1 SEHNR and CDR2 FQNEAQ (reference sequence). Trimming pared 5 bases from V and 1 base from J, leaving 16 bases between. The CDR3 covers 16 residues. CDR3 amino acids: CASSKGMEGRTDTQYF. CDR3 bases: TGTGCCAGCAGCAAGGGAATGGAGGGCCGCACAGATACGCAGTATTTT.

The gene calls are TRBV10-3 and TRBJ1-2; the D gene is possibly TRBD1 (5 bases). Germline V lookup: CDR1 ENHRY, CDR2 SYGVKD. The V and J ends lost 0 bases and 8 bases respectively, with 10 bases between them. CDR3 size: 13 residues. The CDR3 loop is CAISESTSGGYTF. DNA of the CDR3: TGTGCCATCAGTGAGTCCACATCAGGGGGCTACACCTTC.

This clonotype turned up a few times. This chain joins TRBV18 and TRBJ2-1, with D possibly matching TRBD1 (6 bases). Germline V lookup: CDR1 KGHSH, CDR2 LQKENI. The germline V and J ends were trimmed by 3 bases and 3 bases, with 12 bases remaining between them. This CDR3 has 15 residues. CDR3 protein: CASSPSRDIYNEQFF. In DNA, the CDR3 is TGTGCCAGCTCACCGTCCCGGGACATCTACAATGAGCAGTTCTTC. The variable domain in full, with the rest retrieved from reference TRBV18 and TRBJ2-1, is NAGVMQNPRHLVRRRGQEARLRCSPMKGHSHVYWYRQLPEEGLKFMVYLQKENIIDESGMPKERFSAEFPKEGPSILRIQQVVRGDSAAYFCASSPSRDIYNEQFFGPGTRLTVL.

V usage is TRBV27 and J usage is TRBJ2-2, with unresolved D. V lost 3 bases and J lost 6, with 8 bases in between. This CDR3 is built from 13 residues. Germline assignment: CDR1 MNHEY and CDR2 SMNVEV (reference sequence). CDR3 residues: CASSFGAPGELFF. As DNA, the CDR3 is TGTGCCAGCAGTTTTGGCGCACCCGGGGAGCTGTTTTTT.

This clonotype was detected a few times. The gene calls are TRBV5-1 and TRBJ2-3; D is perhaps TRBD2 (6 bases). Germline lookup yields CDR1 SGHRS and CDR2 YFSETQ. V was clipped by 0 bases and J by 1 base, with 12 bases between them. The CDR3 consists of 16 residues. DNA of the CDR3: TGCGCCAGCAGCTTGGACCCCCCTAGCGGCACAGATACGCAGTATTTT. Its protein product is CASSLDPPSGTDTQYF.

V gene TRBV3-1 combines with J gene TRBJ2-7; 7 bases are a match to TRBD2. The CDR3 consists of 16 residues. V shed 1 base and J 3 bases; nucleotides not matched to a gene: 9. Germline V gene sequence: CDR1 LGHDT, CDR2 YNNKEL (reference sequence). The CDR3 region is CASSQGGLAEHYEQYF. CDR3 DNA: TGTGCCAGCAGCCAAGGAGGTCTAGCGGAGCACTACGAGCAGTACTTC.

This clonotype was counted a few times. The CDR3 sequence is CASSPFSTSSGANVLTF. The CDR3 DNA reads TGTGCCAGCAGCCCGTTCAGCACTAGCTCTGGGGCCAACGTCCTGACTTTC. The gene calls are TRBV12-3 or TRBV12-4 and TRBJ2-6; D might be TRBD2 (5 bases). Trimming stripped 6 bases from V and 0 bases from J, with 15 bases between. The CDR3 has 17 amino acids.

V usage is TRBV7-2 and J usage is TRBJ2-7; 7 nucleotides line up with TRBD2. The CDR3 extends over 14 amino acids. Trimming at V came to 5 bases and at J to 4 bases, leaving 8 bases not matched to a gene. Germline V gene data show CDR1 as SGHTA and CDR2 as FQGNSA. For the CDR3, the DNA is TGTGCCAGCAGCCCCGAGGCGGGAGTGTACGAGCAGTACTTC. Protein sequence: CASSPEAGVYEQYF.

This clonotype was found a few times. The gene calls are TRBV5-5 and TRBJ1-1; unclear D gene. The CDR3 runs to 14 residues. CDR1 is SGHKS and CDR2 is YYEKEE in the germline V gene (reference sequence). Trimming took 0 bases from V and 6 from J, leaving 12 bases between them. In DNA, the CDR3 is TGTGCCAGCAGCTTGGAGCCCTCACTCGCTGAAGCTTTCTTT. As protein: CASSLEPSLAEAFF.

CDR3 region: CASSFRLATDYNEQFF. The CDR3 DNA is TGTGCCAGCAGTTTTAGGTTAGCAACCGACTACAATGAGCAGTTCTTC. The rearrangement uses TRBV6-2 or TRBV6-3 and TRBJ2-1; the D is unclear. The CDR3 consists of 16 residues. Germline CDR1 MNHEY, CDR2 SVGEGT. V dropped 4 bases and J dropped 3 bases, with 16 bases sitting between them.

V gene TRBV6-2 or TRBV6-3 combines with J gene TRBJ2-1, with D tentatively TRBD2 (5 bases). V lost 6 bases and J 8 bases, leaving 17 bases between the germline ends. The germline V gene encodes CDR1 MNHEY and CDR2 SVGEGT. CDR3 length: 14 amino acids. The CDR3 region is CASSVFRGGYEQFF. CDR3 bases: TGTGCCAGCAGCGTATTTCGTGGCGGGTATGAGCAGTTCTTC.

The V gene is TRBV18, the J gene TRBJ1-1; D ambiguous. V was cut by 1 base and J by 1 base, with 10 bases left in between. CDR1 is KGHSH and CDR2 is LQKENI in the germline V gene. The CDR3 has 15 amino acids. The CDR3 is CASSPLGIWNTEAFF. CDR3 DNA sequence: TGTGCCAGCTCACCACTCGGCATCTGGAACACTGAAGCTTTCTTT.

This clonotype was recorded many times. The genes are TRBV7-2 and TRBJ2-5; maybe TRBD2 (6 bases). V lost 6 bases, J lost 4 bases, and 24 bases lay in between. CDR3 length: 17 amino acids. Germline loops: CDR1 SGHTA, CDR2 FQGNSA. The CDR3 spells CASSTRDSPIQLETQYF. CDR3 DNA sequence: TGTGCCAGCAGTACCCGGGACTCGCCGATTCAATTAGAGACCCAGTACTTC.

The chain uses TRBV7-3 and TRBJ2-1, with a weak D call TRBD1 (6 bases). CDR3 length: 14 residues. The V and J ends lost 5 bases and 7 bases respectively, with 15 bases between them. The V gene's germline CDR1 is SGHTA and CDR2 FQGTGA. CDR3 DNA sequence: TGTGCCAGCAGCCCAAACGACAGGCCGAATGAGCAGTTCTTC. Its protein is CASSPNDRPNEQFF.

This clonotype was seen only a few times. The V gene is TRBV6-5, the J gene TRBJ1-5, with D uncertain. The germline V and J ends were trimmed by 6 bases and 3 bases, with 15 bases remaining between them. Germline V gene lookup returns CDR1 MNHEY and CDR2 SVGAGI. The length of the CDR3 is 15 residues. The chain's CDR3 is CASSTEATFNQPQHF. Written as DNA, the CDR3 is TGTGCCAGCAGCACAGAAGCGACCTTCAATCAGCCCCAGCATTTT.

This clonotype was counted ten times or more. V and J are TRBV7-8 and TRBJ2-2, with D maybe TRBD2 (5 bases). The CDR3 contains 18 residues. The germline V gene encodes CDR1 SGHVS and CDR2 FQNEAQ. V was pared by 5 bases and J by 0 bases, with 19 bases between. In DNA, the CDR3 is TGTGCCAGCAGCCTTGAGGGAGTCATCGCCGCGAACACCGGGGAGCTGTTTTTT. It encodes CASSLEGVIAANTGELFF.

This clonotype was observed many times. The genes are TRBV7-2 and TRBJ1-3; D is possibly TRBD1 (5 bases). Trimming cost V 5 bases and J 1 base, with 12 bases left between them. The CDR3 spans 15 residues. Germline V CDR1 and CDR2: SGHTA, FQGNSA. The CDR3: CASSDSFGSGNTIYF. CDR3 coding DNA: TGTGCCAGCAGCGACAGTTTTGGGTCTGGAAACACCATATATTTT.

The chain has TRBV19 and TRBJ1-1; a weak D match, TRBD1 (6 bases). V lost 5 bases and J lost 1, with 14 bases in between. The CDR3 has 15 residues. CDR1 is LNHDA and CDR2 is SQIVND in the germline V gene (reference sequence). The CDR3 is CASSLHGTTNTEAFF. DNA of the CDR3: TGTGCCAGTAGTCTCCACGGGACAACGAACACTGAAGCTTTCTTT.

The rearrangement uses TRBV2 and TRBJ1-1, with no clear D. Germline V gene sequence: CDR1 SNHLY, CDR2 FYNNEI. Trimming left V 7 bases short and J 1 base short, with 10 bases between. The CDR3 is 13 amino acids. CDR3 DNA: TGTGCCAGCACCGTCCAGACGAACACTGAAGCTTTCTTT. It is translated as CASTVQTNTEAFF.